A selection of T cell receptor beta chains follows, all from one sample in a study of vaccination and CD4 T cells after COVID-19. TCRdb itself ran the PCR reads through MiXCR, one entry per CDR3 protein. Of roughly 10,000 distinct CDR3 sequences listed, around 59% are singletons. These receptors' antigens are unknown. The specimen was CD4+ T cells from blood, cultured in vitro. The receptors here all came from a human donor in good health. The CDR3 runs from the conserved cysteine through the conserved F or W. D genes are given only for firm matches. Expanded clones get a size class; other rows say once, few or many, or leave the size out.

d_gene	abundance	len	v_gene	j_gene	CDR3nt	CDR3aa
TRBD1	-	13	TRBV20-1	TRBJ1-5	TGCAGTGCTAGGACAGGGGATAACCAGCCCCAGCATTTT	CSARTGDNQPQHF
TRBD1	few	15	TRBV5-1	TRBJ1-2	TGCGCCAGCAGCTTGGCCGGCAGGGGGGACTATGGCTACACCTTC	CASSLAGRGDYGYTF
TRBD1	-	16	TRBV7-2	TRBJ1-2	TGTGCCAGCAAAAATCAACCGACAGGGGGCTTGGGTGGCTACACCTTC	CASKNQPTGGLGGYTF
TRBD1	-	19	TRBV7-8	TRBJ2-6	TGTGCCAGCAGCTTAGCGCGCCGACAGGGAATAGGTGGGGCCAACGTCCTGACTTTC	CASSLARRQGIGGANVLTF
-	-	11	TRBV18	TRBJ1-2	TGTGCCAGCTCCCCAGTAGAGGACTACACCTTC	CASSPVEDYTF
-	-	17	TRBV2	TRBJ2-5	TGTGCCAGCAGTGAAGGACGAGGGCCGGGGGCCGGAGAGACCCAGTACTTC	CASSEGRGPGAGETQYF
-	few	17	TRBV6-1	TRBJ1-5	TGTGCCAGCAGTGGAATTGCCGCGGACCGATACAATCAGCCCCAGCATTTT	CASSGIAADRYNQPQHF
-	-	14	TRBV7-8	TRBJ2-5	TGTGCCAGCAGCCGGGGACATCACCAAGAGACCCAGTACTTC	CASSRGHHQETQYF
-	few	13	TRBV20-1	TRBJ2-2	TGCAGTGCTACAGGAGAGGGCACCGGGGAGCTGTTTTTT	CSATGEGTGELFF
-	few	15	TRBV11-2	TRBJ2-5	TGTGCCAGCAGCTTAGGCGTCGGGTACCAAGAGACCCAGTACTTC	CASSLGVGYQETQYF
-	-	12	TRBV12-3/TRBV12-4	TRBJ1-2	TGTGCCAGCAGTTTAGGCCGGAACGGCTACACCTTC	CASSLGRNGYTF
TRBD2	-	17	TRBV6-5	TRBJ2-1	TGTGCCAGCAGTTACTCGCCCGCGGGAGACCCCTACAATGAGCAGTTCTTC	CASSYSPAGDPYNEQFF
TRBD1	once	16	TRBV19	TRBJ1-5	TGTGCCAGTAGAACCACCGGGACAGGGGGCTATCAGCCCCAGCATTTT	CASRTTGTGGYQPQHF
-	once	13	TRBV5-6	TRBJ1-2	TGTGCCAGCAGCTTGGCTCAGGGCTATGGCTACACCTTC	CASSLAQGYGYTF
-	-	13	TRBV12-3/TRBV12-4	TRBJ2-7	TGTGCCAGCAGTTTGGTTTGGGGCTACGAGCAGTACTTC	CASSLVWGYEQYF
-	few	12	TRBV20-1	TRBJ1-4	TGCAGTGCTAGAGTCGGGTTTGAAAAACTGTTTTTT	CSARVGFEKLFF
TRBD2	-	14	TRBV6-1	TRBJ2-7	TGTGCCAGCACGGCCCTAGCGGGCTCCTACGAGCAGTACTTC	CASTALAGSYEQYF
-	-	15	TRBV30	TRBJ1-2	TGTGCCTGGCGACGGGACGCACGGGGAAGTCGTGGCTACACCTTC	CAWRRDARGSRGYTF
TRBD2	-	18	TRBV2	TRBJ2-7	TGTGCCAGCAGTGTCTTCCAGCTGGGACTAGCGGGAGCGTACGAGCAGTACTTC	CASSVFQLGLAGAYEQYF
-	few	14	TRBV20-1	TRBJ2-3	TGCAGTGCTACACACGGGGTTAGCACAGATACGCAGTATTTT	CSATHGVSTDTQYF
TRBD2	few	15	TRBV6-4	TRBJ2-1	TGTGCCAGCAGTGGGACTAGCGTTGGGTACAATGAGCAGTTCTTC	CASSGTSVGYNEQFF
-	few	15	TRBV11-3	TRBJ1-2	TGTGCCAGCAGCTTAGACAGGGCTCCTAACTATGGCTACACCTTC	CASSLDRAPNYGYTF
-	few	13	TRBV7-2	TRBJ1-1	TGTGCCAGCAGCTTAGGTTCGGTAACTGAAGCTTTCTTT	CASSLGSVTEAFF
-	-	16	TRBV7-2	TRBJ1-3	TGTGCCAGCAGCTTGCGGGGGCAGAACTCTGGAAACACCATATATTTT	CASSLRGQNSGNTIYF
TRBD2	once	15	TRBV5-1	TRBJ2-5	TGCGCCAGCTACGGAGGGGCGGGAGGGTCTGAGACCCAGTACTTC	CASYGGAGGSETQYF
-	-	12	TRBV12-3/TRBV12-4	TRBJ2-1	TGTGCCAGCAGTTCACGACAGTATGGGCAGTTCTTC	CASSSRQYGQFF
-	few	17	TRBV6-1	TRBJ2-2	TGTGCCAGCCGATCGACCAGGGGGACGGGGGACACCGGGGAGCTGTTTTTT	CASRSTRGTGDTGELFF
-	-	15	TRBV19	TRBJ1-5	TGTGCCAGTAGTATGGACAATGGGGGCAATCAGCCCCAGCATTTT	CASSMDNGGNQPQHF
-	-	14	TRBV10-2	TRBJ1-2	TGCGCCAGGAAGGGACAAGGGGTGTCGGATGGCTACACCTTC	CARKGQGVSDGYTF
TRBD2	few	15	TRBV7-2	TRBJ2-5	TGTGCCAGCAGCTTATGGCGGGAGGGCCCAGAGACCCAGTACTTC	CASSLWREGPETQYF
TRBD1	-	18	TRBV30	TRBJ2-3	TGTGCCTGGAGTGCTGGGATGACCGGGACAGGGATCCCAGATACGCAGTATTTT	CAWSAGMTGTGIPDTQYF
TRBD2	few	16	TRBV4-3	TRBJ2-1	TGCGCCAGCAGCCAATCCCCTAGCGGGGGCTACAATGAGCAGTTCTTC	CASSQSPSGGYNEQFF
TRBD2	-	14	TRBV6-1	TRBJ2-7	TGTGCCAGCACCCCCACTAGCGGAACCTACGAGCAGTACTTC	CASTPTSGTYEQYF
TRBD1	-	16	TRBV5-1	TRBJ1-2	TGCGCCAGCAGCTTGGTCGGGACAGGGCCTAACTATGGCTACACCTTC	CASSLVGTGPNYGYTF
TRBD2	-	16	TRBV2	TRBJ2-3	TGTGCCAGCAGTCGAACTAGCGGGAGGTTTGGAGATACGCAGTATTTT	CASSRTSGRFGDTQYF
-	-	16	TRBV20-1	TRBJ1-2	TGCAGTGCTAGAGAAGCGAGGGCAGGGAGGAACTATGGCTACACCTTC	CSAREARAGRNYGYTF
-	once	15	TRBV5-4	TRBJ1-1	TGTGCCAGCAGCGGAACCTCCAGGGGGAACACTGAAGCTTTCTTT	CASSGTSRGNTEAFF
-	few	14	TRBV5-1	TRBJ2-5	TGCGCCAGCAGCTCCCAGGGTTTGAGGGAGACCCAGTACTTC	CASSSQGLRETQYF
TRBD1	-	14	TRBV20-1	TRBJ2-7	TGCAGTGCGAGCACAGGGGCACACTCCTACGAGCAGTACTTC	CSASTGAHSYEQYF
TRBD2	-	16	TRBV7-8	TRBJ2-7	TGTGCCAGCAGCTTTCGCCCTAGCGGGAGTCTGTACGAGCAGTACTTC	CASSFRPSGSLYEQYF
-	-	15	TRBV5-1	TRBJ1-2	TGCGCCAGCAGCTTGGAGGGGAAAGCTAACTATGGCTACACCTTC	CASSLEGKANYGYTF
TRBD1	-	15	TRBV7-9	TRBJ2-7	TGTGCCAGCATTGTTAGCCGGGACAGCCTCTACGAGCAGTACTTC	CASIVSRDSLYEQYF
TRBD1	-	16	TRBV24-1	TRBJ2-7	TGTGCCACCAGTGATCTCGATGGGACAGGGAGACACGAGCAGTACTTC	CATSDLDGTGRHEQYF
-	once	17	TRBV6-5	TRBJ1-2	TGTGCCAGCAGTTACCTAAAACAATCGGAGGGTTCGGGAGGCTACACCTTC	CASSYLKQSEGSGGYTF
-	-	16	TRBV5-1	TRBJ2-1	TGCGCCAGCAGCTTGGCGGCCGGCCAAGCCTACAATGAGCAGTTCTTC	CASSLAAGQAYNEQFF
-	-	13	TRBV10-3	TRBJ1-1	TGTGCCATCAGTGAGGGCGGGAACACTGAAGCTTTCTTT	CAISEGGNTEAFF
-	once	15	TRBV30	TRBJ2-2	TGTGCCTGGAGTGGGTTGGACGGGATCACCGGGGAGCTGTTTTTT	CAWSGLDGITGELFF
-	-	12	TRBV7-2	TRBJ1-5	TGTGCCAGCAGCTTAGGTAATCAGCCCCAGCATTTT	CASSLGNQPQHF
TRBD2	-	14	TRBV27	TRBJ2-1	TGTGCCAGCTTGACTAGCGGGGGCCACAATGAGCAGTTCTTC	CASLTSGGHNEQFF
-	-	15	TRBV21-1	TRBJ1-3	TGTGCCAGCAGCAAGGGACGGCCAGATCCAAACACCATATATTTT	CASSKGRPDPNTIYF
-	-	13	TRBV6-1	TRBJ2-1	TGTGCCAGCAGTGAAGTTTCCTACAATGAGCAGTTCTTC	CASSEVSYNEQFF
TRBD2	-	15	TRBV30	TRBJ2-1	TGTGCCTGGAGTGTTAGCGGGGCCTCCTACAATGAGCAGTTCTTC	CAWSVSGASYNEQFF
-	-	11	TRBV5-1	TRBJ2-7	TGCGCCAGCAGCATTGACAACGAGCAGTACTTC	CASSIDNEQYF
-	-	16	TRBV11-2	TRBJ2-7	TGTGCCAGCAGCCCGATACAGAGACAAACTTCATACGAGCAGTACTTC	CASSPIQRQTSYEQYF